The present T cell receptor (beta chain) was sequenced within a study of cytotoxic CD8 clonotypes in ibrutinib-treated CLL. General observations from the study: Sustained-remission patients were sampled at one set of times and progressing patients at different ones.

Note on this clone: Its cognate antigen is unknown.

V dropped 5 bases and J dropped 7 bases, with 11 bases sitting between them. The CDR3 extends over 13 amino acids. CDR1 SGHVS and CDR2 FQNEAQ come from the germline V gene. The method was immunoSEQ multiplex PCR; TCRdb's version includes in-frame clones alone and lacks a portion of them. The sample lists some 29,000 clones; approximately 68% were seen once. This specimen was PBMCs, taken after 24 months of ibrutinib treatment. The receptor was isolated from a human donor with chronic lymphocytic leukemia. The J gene is TRBJ1-4, the V gene TRBV7-8; no definite D call. CDR3 amino acids: CASSPRTVEKLFF. The CDR3 DNA follows: TGTGCCAGCAGCCCCAGGACGGTTGAAAAACTGTTTTTT.